Presented here are 21 T cell receptor beta chains from one specimen sequenced in a study of CD8 T cells in Susac syndrome. Random hexamers were used to reverse transcribe an amount of roughly 0.45 to 1 ug RNA. TCRdb used MiXCR to reprocess the immunoSEQ multiplex PCR reads, holding one entry per CDR3 protein. Of some 70,000 distinct CDR3 sequences in the sample, roughly 94% were seen once. Sequencing was carried out using CD8+ T cells from PBMCs. These receptor sequences come from a human donor with multiple sclerosis.

As DNA, the CDR3 is TGTGCCAGCAGCGTAGGGACTAGGGGCATTAAGCAGTTCTTC. Translating it yields CASSVGTRGIKQFF. The chain is built from TRBV9 and TRBJ2-1; 7 bases are shared with TRBD2. This CDR3 comprises 14 residues. The V and J ends lost 0 bases and 11 bases, in that order; junction bases with no gene match: 8. Germline values: CDR1 SGDLS, CDR2 YYNGEE.

This rearrangement joins TRBV24-1 to TRBJ2-1; D is ambiguous. The CDR3 totals 13 residues. The germline V gene encodes CDR1 KGHDR and CDR2 SFDVKD. The V end was cut by 4 bases, the J end by 9 bases, with 12 bases between. This chain's CDR3 is CATSDRPAAEQFF. CDR3 coding DNA: TGTGCCACCAGTGACAGGCCAGCAGCTGAGCAGTTCTTC.

This clonotype was observed a handful of times. V usage is TRBV27 and J usage is TRBJ1-2; D gene ambiguous. Looked up from germline, CDR1 is MNHEY and CDR2 is SMNVEV (reference sequence). V lost 3 bases, J lost 4 bases, and 9 bases lay in between. The CDR3 loop spans 13 amino acids. CDR3 coding DNA: TGTGCCAGCAGTTTGGAGGGATCCTATGGCTACACCTTC. It encodes CASSLEGSYGYTF.

This clonotype was seen a single time. The genes are TRBV25-1 and TRBJ2-7, with D perhaps matching TRBD1 (6 bases). The CDR3 covers 10 residues. V was trimmed by 8 bases and J by 12 bases, leaving 14 bases between them. Per germline, CDR1 MGHDK and CDR2 SYGVNS. The DNA of the CDR3 is TGTGCCAGCGAGGCAGGGGTGTTGTACTTC. It is translated as CASEAGVLYF.

The chain combines TRBV27 with TRBJ2-1; no clear D. Trimming cost V 5 bases and J 0 bases, with 2 bases left between them. Germline CDR1 and CDR2: MNHEY and SMNVEV (reference sequence). This CDR3 has 12 amino acids. CDR3 region: CASSPSYNEQFF. CDR3 in DNA: TGTGCCAGCAGTCCCTCCTACAATGAGCAGTTCTTC.

The V and J genes are TRBV7-9 and TRBJ1-1; 7 bases align to TRBD1. The germline gives CDR1 SEHNR, CDR2 FQNEAQ (reference sequence). This CDR3 has 14 amino acids. V lost 3 bases and J lost 4; bases outside the gene matches: 5. This CDR3 reads CASSLVQGGTEAFF. CDR3 DNA: TGTGCCAGCAGCTTGGTGCAGGGGGGCACTGAAGCTTTCTTT.

A few counts support this clonotype. V and J are TRBV27 and TRBJ2-3, with D unclear. The CDR3 has 13 amino acids. V lost 4 bases and J lost 0, with 5 bases in between. The V gene's germline CDR1 is MNHEY and CDR2 SMNVEV (reference sequence). CDR3 in DNA: TGTGCCAGCAGTTGGCGTAGCACAGATACGCAGTATTTT. This codes for CASSWRSTDTQYF.

The CDR3 is CASSQVRSVYGYTF. CDR3 in DNA: TGTGCCAGCAGCCAAGTCCGAAGCGTCTATGGCTACACCTTC. V is TRBV14 and J is TRBJ1-2; D is undetermined. The CDR3 contains 14 residues. V dropped 1 base and J dropped 4 bases, with 10 bases sitting between them. CDR1 SGHDN and CDR2 FVKESK come from the germline V gene.

This chain joins TRBV4-3 and TRBJ1-6, with D perhaps matching TRBD1 (6 bases). The CDR3 spans 15 residues. Germline V lookup: CDR1 LGHNA, CDR2 YSLEER. V shed 2 bases and J shed 9 bases, with 14 bases lying between them. CDR3 residues: CASSQSRGGGSPLHF. The CDR3 coding sequence is TGCGCCAGCAGCCAATCCAGGGGAGGAGGTTCACCCCTCCACTTT.

CDR3 protein: CASSTGWEQYF. The DNA for the CDR3 is TGTGCCAGCAGCACAGGATGGGAGCAGTACTTC. V is TRBV5-6 and J is TRBJ2-7, with a tentative D call TRBD1 (5 bases). CDR1 is SGHDT, CDR2 YYEEEE, per germline. This CDR3 has 11 residues. The V end lost 4 bases, the J end lost 7 bases, and 9 bases lay between the germline ends.

The CDR3 sequence: CASRETPNTEAFF. Here the CDR3 DNA reads TGTGCCAGCAGGGAGACCCCTAACACTGAAGCTTTCTTT. This chain uses TRBV27 with TRBJ1-1; D is unresolved. The CDR3 has 13 residues. Germline V gene sequence: CDR1 MNHEY, CDR2 SMNVEV (reference sequence). Trimming cost V 6 bases and J 2 bases, with 10 bases left between them.

CDR3 loop: CSVDRGTYEQYF. The CDR3 DNA follows: TGCAGCGTGGACAGGGGGACCTACGAGCAGTACTTC. The rearrangement joins TRBV29-1 to TRBJ2-7, with 10 nucleotides matching TRBD1. J gave up 2 bases and V 6 bases, and 1 base lay outside the gene matches. The CDR3 is 12 amino acids. The germline gives CDR1 SQVTM, CDR2 ANQGSEA.

The CDR3: CASSLYPGTADTQYF. The CDR3 nucleotides are TGTGCCAGCAGCTTGTATCCAGGGACGGCAGATACGCAGTATTTT. The chain recombines TRBV5-4 with TRBJ2-3; D is possibly TRBD1 or TRBD2 (5 bases each). The CDR3 is made up of 15 amino acids. CDR1 and CDR2 (germline): SGHNT, YYREEE (reference sequence). Trimming took 1 base from V and 4 from J, leaving 13 bases between them.

V and J are TRBV6-5 and TRBJ2-7, with 9 bases identical to TRBD1. Unmatched junction bases numbered 17, after V lost 10 bases and J lost 7 bases. Germline-derived CDR1 and CDR2 are MNHEY and SVGAGI. This CDR3 comprises 15 residues. CDR3 sequence (DNA): TGTGCCACCACACACGGACAGGGGACGGCTCGGGAGCAGTACTTC. Amino acids: CATTHGQGTAREQYF.

By sample share, this clonotype is medium-sized. The chain combines TRBV7-2 with TRBJ2-1; 7 bases match TRBD2. The CDR3 runs to 13 residues. V lost 5 bases and J lost 7; bases outside the gene matches: 5. Germline lookup yields CDR1 SGHTA and CDR2 FQGNSA. This chain's CDR3 is CASSQGAGNEQFF. In nucleotides, the CDR3 is TGTGCCAGCAGCCAAGGAGCGGGGAATGAGCAGTTCTTC. Using reference TRBV7-2 and TRBJ2-1 for the parts outside the CDR3, the full variable domain is GAGVSQSPSNKVTEKGKDVELRCDPISGHTALYWYRQSLGQGLEFLIYFQGNSAPDKSGLPSDRFSAERTGGSVSTLTIQRTQQEDSAVYLCASSQGAGNEQFFGPGTRLTVL.

This sequence joins TRBV4-3 and TRBJ2-5; TRBD2 matches 8 bases. Germline V gene lookup returns CDR1 LGHNA and CDR2 YSLEER. The CDR3 extends over 16 amino acids. Unmatched junction bases numbered 8, after V lost 0 bases and J lost 5 bases. CDR3 sequence: CASSQDSSGSWETQYF. The CDR3 nucleotides read TGCGCCAGCAGCCAAGATTCTAGCGGGTCATGGGAGACCCAGTACTTC.

The rearrangement links TRBV3-1 to TRBJ2-2; TRBD2 matches 12 bases. Germline V gene data show CDR1 as LGHDT and CDR2 as YNNKEL (reference sequence). Trimming removed 4 bases from V and 9 bases from J; junction bases left unmatched: 9. This CDR3 is 16 amino acids long. The CDR3 reads CASSPPSGGAIWELFF. In DNA, the CDR3 is TGTGCCAGCAGCCCACCTAGCGGGGGGGCCATTTGGGAGCTGTTTTTT.

The J gene is TRBJ2-1, the V gene TRBV4-1; 12 positions match TRBD2. The CDR3 runs 18 residues. Trimming at V came to 0 bases and at J to 7 bases, leaving 10 bases not matched to a gene. Germline CDR1 is MGHRA and CDR2 is YSYEKL. The CDR3 coding sequence is TGCGCCAGCAGCCAAGATAGACTAGCGGGAGACATGGGGAATGAGCAGTTCTTC. Its protein product is CASSQDRLAGDMGNEQFF.

The chain couples TRBV27 to TRBJ2-3; D is unclear. The germline gives CDR1 MNHEY, CDR2 SMNVEV (reference sequence). The CDR3 totals 13 residues. Trimming took 6 bases from V and 1 from J, leaving 8 bases between them. Written as DNA, the CDR3 is TGTGCCAGCAGGACGCCGGGCACAGATACGCAGTATTTT. This codes for CASRTPGTDTQYF.

This rearrangement joins TRBV20-1 to TRBJ2-1; D is uncertain. CDR3 length: 13 residues. The V end lost 0 bases, the J end lost 8 bases, and 11 bases lay between the germline ends. Germline assignment: CDR1 DFQATT and CDR2 SNEGSKA (reference sequence). The CDR3 region has the DNA TGCAGTGCTAGAGATATACTCTCGGATGAGCAGTTCTTC. Translation: CSARDILSDEQFF.

The rearrangement links TRBV7-9 to TRBJ2-7; no definite D call. The germline V gene encodes CDR1 SEHNR and CDR2 FQNEAQ (reference sequence). The CDR3 consists of 14 residues. Trimming removed 4 bases at V and 2 bases at J, with 12 bases between. The CDR3 spells CASSSSALPYEQYF. The CDR3 region has the DNA TGTGCCAGCAGCTCGTCTGCCTTACCCTACGAGCAGTACTTC.